Listed below are T cell receptor beta chains from one sample, sequenced in a study of T cell changes during pregnancy in multiple sclerosis. Sequencing used immunoSEQ multiplex PCR; TCRdb keeps in-frame clones, though not all of them. The sample carries under 15,000 clones, roughly 90% recorded once. The starting material was CD8+ T cells from peripheral blood mononuclear cells, obtained after pregnancy. The receptors were sampled from a female donor in good health, enrolled as a control in a pregnancy study. CDR3s include the opening cysteine and the closing phenylalanine or tryptophan. A D gene is named only where the DNA matches it firmly. Clone size is shown for a subset of rows, as once, few, many or a class of expanded clone.

cdr3_nt cdr3_aa j_call d_call clone_size v_call
TGTGCCAGCAGCTTAGGCTCTAGAGGTGAAAAACTGTTTTTT CASSLGSRGEKLFF TRBJ1-4 NA NA TRBV13
TGTGCCAGCAGAGAGGTGATAGCCAAAAACATTCAGTACTTC CASREVIAKNIQYF TRBJ2-4 NA NA TRBV28
TGTGCCACCGCGGGGGGTTTCAATGAGCAGTTCTTC CATAGGFNEQFF TRBJ2-1 TRBD2 NA TRBV19
TGTGCCAGCATCAAACAGGGGGTGAGAGAGGTCTATGGCTACACCTTC CASIKQGVREVYGYTF TRBJ1-2 TRBD1 NA TRBV7-8
TGTGCCAGCAGCTTATACCCCCGGAATGAGCAGTTCTTC CASSLYPRNEQFF TRBJ2-1 NA NA TRBV7-3
TGTGCCACCTCGACAGGCCTGTTGCCCCAGCATTTT CATSTGLLPQHF TRBJ1-5 NA NA TRBV19
TGCGCCAGCAGCCAAGAATCTGTGACAGTCTCTGGAAACACCATATATTTT CASSQESVTVSGNTIYF TRBJ1-3 NA NA TRBV4-1
TGTGCCAGCAGCGTAGCCGGGGGACAGGGGTATAGGGAGACCCAGTACTTC CASSVAGGQGYRETQYF TRBJ2-5 TRBD1 NA TRBV9
TGTGCCAGCACCCAGCGTCGGCTAGCGGGAGAAGAGCAGTTCTTC CASTQRRLAGEEQFF TRBJ2-1 TRBD2 NA TRBV28
TGTGCCAGCAGTTATCCGATAGCCACAGATACGCAGTATTTT CASSYPIATDTQYF TRBJ2-3 NA NA TRBV6-6
TGTGCCAGCAGTTACGTCCCCAATCCTAGCAACGAGCAGTACTTC CASSYVPNPSNEQYF TRBJ2-7 NA NA TRBV6-5
TGTGCCAGCAGTCGAAAACAGGGTTCCTACGAGCAGTACTTC CASSRKQGSYEQYF TRBJ2-7 NA few TRBV7-9
TGTGCCAGCAGTTTCGGGACTTTTCCTTCCTACGAGCAGTACTTC CASSFGTFPSYEQYF TRBJ2-7 NA NA TRBV11-2
TGTGCCAGCAGTGCGCATGTCGGTGAGCAGTTCTTC CASSAHVGEQFF TRBJ2-1 NA NA TRBV27
TGTGCCAGCAGTTGGGGTGTTGGGGGGGCGAACACCGGGGAGCTGTTTTTT CASSWGVGGANTGELFF TRBJ2-2 TRBD2 NA TRBV27
TGTGCCAGTAGTATATCCGACAGGGGAACCGGAAACACCATATATTTT CASSISDRGTGNTIYF TRBJ1-3 TRBD1 NA TRBV19
TGCGCCAGCAGTGCCGACAACCAAGAGACCCAGTACTTC CASSADNQETQYF TRBJ2-5 NA NA TRBV10-2
TGTGCCAGTGGGCTCCCCGGGACTTACACCGGGGAGCTGTTTTTT CASGLPGTYTGELFF TRBJ2-2 NA NA TRBV6-1
TGCGCCAGCGTTCCCTCGGACGGGGAAGGAGGCTACACCTTC CASVPSDGEGGYTF TRBJ1-2 NA NA TRBV5-1
TGTGCCACCAGCAACGGGGAGAATTCACCCCTCCACTTT CATSNGENSPLHF TRBJ1-6 NA NA TRBV15
TGTGCCAGCAGCTTGGTTGTGCTAGCGGGGGGGTCCTACAATGAGCAGTTCTTC CASSLVVLAGGSYNEQFF TRBJ2-1 TRBD2 NA TRBV5-5
TGTGCCAGCAGACCTTTTCGACAGGGGGGATACGAGCAGTACTTC CASRPFRQGGYEQYF TRBJ2-7 TRBD1 NA TRBV6-5
TGTGCCAGCAGCTCACCGGGACAGGGATTGAAAACTGAAGCTTTCTTT CASSSPGQGLKTEAFF TRBJ1-1 TRBD1 few TRBV7-3
TGTGCCAGCAGCTTAACGGGGCGGGAGGGCAGCGTAGATACGCAGTATTTT CASSLTGREGSVDTQYF TRBJ2-3 TRBD2 few TRBV7-3
TGTGCCAGCAGTCCGACAGGGGGCGAGGCAGATACGCAGTATTTT CASSPTGGEADTQYF TRBJ2-3 TRBD1 NA TRBV6-4
TGTGCCACCAGTGAGTCAAGCTCCTACGAGCAGTACTTC CATSESSSYEQYF TRBJ2-7 NA once TRBV15
TGTGCCAGCAGCTACTCAGGTGGGGAGGAGCAGTACTTC CASSYSGGEEQYF TRBJ2-7 NA NA TRBV7-3
TGTGCCAGCAGTTTATGGGGGACAGGGGGTGAAGCTTTCTTT CASSLWGTGGEAFF TRBJ1-1 TRBD1 NA TRBV28
TGTGCCAGCAGTTCATGGGGCCCCTCCTACGAGCAGTACTTC CASSSWGPSYEQYF TRBJ2-7 NA NA TRBV2
TGCAGCGTTGTAGCCAGGGAGAACACTGAAGCTTTCTTT CSVVARENTEAFF TRBJ1-1 NA NA TRBV29-1
TGTGCCAGCAGTGTCGGGGTGGACACCGGGGAGCTGTTTTTT CASSVGVDTGELFF TRBJ2-2 NA NA TRBV6-4
TGTGCCAGCAGCCAAGGGGGGGGTACGCAGTATTTT CASSQGGGTQYF TRBJ2-3 NA once TRBV13
TGTGCCAGCAGCGAACTCGCGGGGTCCACAGATACGCAGTATTTT CASSELAGSTDTQYF TRBJ2-3 NA NA TRBV6-4
TGTGCCAGCCTCCCTGACCCCCCGGGTAACACTAATGAAAAACTGTTTTTT CASLPDPPGNTNEKLFF TRBJ1-4 NA NA TRBV27
TGCGCCAGCAGTGAGGGGGAGGCCGGGGAGCTGTTTTTT CASSEGEAGELFF TRBJ2-2 NA NA TRBV10-1
TGCGCCAGCAGCCACTCTGAGCGGGGGGGCCCGGTCAATGAGCAGTTCTTC CASSHSERGGPVNEQFF TRBJ2-1 TRBD2 NA TRBV4-1
TGTGCCAGCCCACCCTCAGCGGCGAGCTCCTACAATGAGCAGTTCTTC CASPPSAASSYNEQFF TRBJ2-1 NA NA TRBV28
TGTGCCAGCAGTGAGGAGGGTGGAGGGTACAATGAGCAGTTCTTC CASSEEGGGYNEQFF TRBJ2-1 NA few TRBV6-4
TGTGCCAGCAGTTGGGGCTTAGGATGGAACACTGAAGCTTTCTTT CASSWGLGWNTEAFF TRBJ1-1 NA NA TRBV28
TGTGCCAGCAGTCCTCGGGACGGAGGGGACTACGAGCAGTACTTC CASSPRDGGDYEQYF TRBJ2-7 NA NA TRBV27
TGCGCCAGCAGCTTGGACAGGGCTGGGGAGCTGTTTTTT CASSLDRAGELFF TRBJ2-2 NA NA TRBV5-1
TGTGCCAGCAGCCTGGGGGGGGAGAGCTCCTACAATGAGCAGTTCTTC CASSLGGESSYNEQFF TRBJ2-1 TRBD2 once TRBV7-6
TGCGCCAGCAGCCAAGAGGCTGGGGGGGGCTTTCTTACCTACGAGCAGTACTTC CASSQEAGGGFLTYEQYF TRBJ2-7 NA NA TRBV4-3
TGTGCCAGCAGTCTAACAGGGGGCGCGGGCGAAAAACTGTTTTTT CASSLTGGAGEKLFF TRBJ1-4 TRBD1 NA TRBV6-5
TGTGCCAGCAGCACCGATGACAGGGGAGGCGAGCAGTACTTC CASSTDDRGGEQYF TRBJ2-7 TRBD1 NA TRBV9
TGTGCCAGCAGCTTATCGGAGTCTGGAAACACCATATATTTT CASSLSESGNTIYF TRBJ1-3 NA NA TRBV7-9
TGTGCCAGCAGTCCGGGACACTCTGGGAATGAGCAGTTCTTC CASSPGHSGNEQFF TRBJ2-1 NA NA TRBV28
TGCGCCAGCAGCTTGGGGGCAGGTCCCTACGAGCAGTACTTC CASSLGAGPYEQYF TRBJ2-7 NA NA TRBV5-1
TGCGCCAGCAGCGAAATAGCGGGGGGGGACTCGCAGTATTTT CASSEIAGGDSQYF TRBJ2-3 TRBD2 NA TRBV4-1
TGTGCCAGCAGCCTTTTTGGGGACAGGGGGCCCGGCTACACCTTC CASSLFGDRGPGYTF TRBJ1-2 TRBD1 NA TRBV28
TGTGCCAGCAGTGGACTAGCGGGACAGGAGACCCAGTACTTC CASSGLAGQETQYF TRBJ2-5 TRBD2 NA TRBV27
TGTGCCAGCAGTTTGGTTCTGGGGACAGGGAAGGTCGAGCAGTACTTC CASSLVLGTGKVEQYF TRBJ2-7 TRBD1 NA TRBV27
TGTGCCAGTAGTATAGATCTGGAGACTAGCGACACAGATACGCAGTATTTT CASSIDLETSDTDTQYF TRBJ2-3 TRBD2 NA TRBV19
TGCGCCAGCAGCCAAGAAAGGGAGGGCCTTTGGGAGACCCAGTACTTC CASSQEREGLWETQYF TRBJ2-5 TRBD2 NA TRBV4-3
TGTGCCAGCAGTTCGCAGCGGGAGGGAAACACCGGGGAGCTGTTTTTT CASSSQREGNTGELFF TRBJ2-2 TRBD2 NA TRBV6-6
TGTGCCAGCAGCTTCGGTCCGGGTGAGGCCTACAATGAGCAGTTCTTC CASSFGPGEAYNEQFF TRBJ2-1 NA NA TRBV7-9
TGTGCCAGCAGCTACGATATGCGCGGTACGCAGTATTTT CASSYDMRGTQYF TRBJ2-3 NA once TRBV7-9
TGTGCCAGCAGTTTAGCGGGGCTTTACGAGCAGTACTTC CASSLAGLYEQYF TRBJ2-7 NA NA TRBV28
TGTGCCTTGGAAGAGAGGGAACGGGAGCAGTACTTC CALEEREREQYF TRBJ2-7 NA NA TRBV30